This TCR beta chain was sequenced for a study of T-cell memory formation after mild COVID-19. Overall study results and limits: Several responding clones turned up in pre-infection memory, indicating that cross-reactive memory may have taken part.

TCRdb reanalysed the 5' RACE reads using MiXCR and keeps one entry per CDR3 protein. The sample has approximately 340,000 distinct CDR3 sequences, approximately 12% seen once; the top ten hold about 20%. Germline V lookup: CDR1 LGHNA, CDR2 YSLEER. The CDR3 runs to 14 residues. Trimming cost V 0 bases and J 8 bases, with 13 bases left between them. This clonotype has just a few counts. Its cognate antigen is unknown. The clonotype was recovered from a man younger than 30 who had mild COVID-19 (a few samples of this study predate the infection). Cell type and time point are not known. Sequenced input: PBMCs or a T cell subset sorted from them (not recorded which). This sequence joins TRBV4-3 and TRBJ1-1; D gene ambiguous. DNA of the CDR3: TGCGCCAGCAGCCAAGATAGTATCGGGGAAGAAGCTTTCTTT. Its protein is CASSQDSIGEEAFF.